The 22 T cell receptor beta chains listed next were all sequenced from one sample in a study of response to subunit inactivated influenza vaccine (dated by TCRdb to between 2017 and 2018). Libraries were built with RT-PCR. For sequencing, an Illumina HiSeq 2500 was employed. TCRdb applied fastp at Q25 and MiXCR to the public reads, then kept only in-frame beta chains. Rows with a matching CDR3 protein are joined into one entry that keeps the most common DNA and genes. This sample has fewer than 800,000 distinct CDR3 sequences in its table, and around 14% of those were observed once. Around a tenth of the sample comes from the top ten. Specimen: PBMCs from blood, collected approximately 12 days after vaccination. The receptors were sampled from a man aged 50-60 years who received an inactivated influenza vaccine. Donor details come from another sample of the same person, matched by shared clones.

Ten or more counts support this clonotype. V usage is TRBV12-3 or TRBV12-4 and J usage is TRBJ2-4, with D perhaps TRBD1 (8 bases). The germline V and J ends were trimmed by 6 bases and 6 bases, with 15 bases remaining between them. This CDR3 comprises 14 residues. The CDR3 is CASSVTGGGNIQYF. CDR3 coding DNA: TGTGCCAGCAGCGTCACAGGGGGGGGAAACATTCAGTACTTC.

As regards this clonotype: This may come from a read error, since a much larger clone is one base off. The chain uses TRBV7-2 and TRBJ2-2; unclear D gene. In germline, CDR1 is SGHTA, CDR2 FQGNSA. The CDR3 length is 14 residues. Trimming cost V 3 bases and J 1 base, with 6 bases left between them. CDR3 loop: CASSFNLNTGELFF. CDR3 bases: TGTGCCAGCAGCTTCAACTTGAACACCGGGGAGCTGTTTTTT.

A few counts support this clonotype. The chain combines TRBV7-2 with TRBJ1-5; 7 bases agree with TRBD1. Germline V gene lookup returns CDR1 SGHTA and CDR2 FQGNSA. This CDR3 spans 15 amino acids. The trim removed 5 bases at V and 4 bases at J, leaving 8 bases unmatched. The chain's CDR3 is CASSPRQGGNQPQHF. The CDR3 DNA reads TGTGCCAGCAGCCCCCGGCAGGGGGGGAATCAGCCCCAGCATTTT.

This clonotype was picked up a small number of times. The gene calls are TRBV11-2 and TRBJ2-2, with D possibly being TRBD2 (5 bases). The CDR3 extends over 19 amino acids. CDR1 is SGHAT and CDR2 is FQNNGV in the germline V gene. With 5 bases removed from V and 6 bases from J, the gap between germline ends came to 28 bases. CDR3 coding DNA: TGTGCCAGCAGCCACCCCATTAGCGTCGGACTCCCTCCGGCCGGGGAGCTGTTTTTT. This encodes CASSHPISVGLPPAGELFF.

This clonotype was seen more than once but under ten times. CDR3 nucleotide sequence: TGTGCCAGCAGCTCCGGGACTCATAACCCCTACGAGCAGTACTTC. The encoded protein is CASSSGTHNPYEQYF. This chain links TRBV5-6 with TRBJ2-7, with a possible D match to TRBD2 (6 bases). Trimming removed 3 bases from V and 2 bases from J, with 15 bases in between. This CDR3 is built from 15 residues. From germline, CDR1 is SGHDT and CDR2 YYEEEE.

The rearrangement uses TRBV2 and TRBJ2-2; D gene unclear. This CDR3 spans 14 amino acids. The V gene's germline CDR1 is SNHLY and CDR2 FYNNEI. The ends were cut back, 5 bases at V and 1 base at J, with 8 bases in the middle. The CDR3 sequence is CASSTSRNTGELFF. CDR3 DNA sequence: TGTGCCAGCAGTACGAGTCGGAACACCGGGGAGCTGTTTTTT.

This clonotype was counted between two and nine times. The gene calls are TRBV28 and TRBJ2-7; 10 bases match TRBD1. The germline V gene has CDR1 MDHEN and CDR2 SYDVKM. V shed 0 bases and J 9 bases; nucleotides not matched to a gene: 5. The CDR3 is 14 amino acids. CDR3 loop: CASSLWDRGEVQYF. The CDR3 DNA sequence: TGTGCCAGCAGTTTATGGGACAGGGGGGAGGTGCAGTACTTC.

This chain joins TRBV9 and TRBJ2-6; D may be TRBD1 (6 bases). The V and J ends lost 0 bases and 9 bases respectively, with 10 bases between them. CDR3 length: 14 amino acids. CDR1 and CDR2 from the germline V gene are SGDLS and YYNGEE. The CDR3 coding sequence is TGTGCCAGCAGCGTAGGGGGGCAGGACAACGTCCTGACTTTC. Translating it yields CASSVGGQDNVLTF.

This chain links TRBV6-5 with TRBJ2-7; D unresolved. This CDR3 is built from 18 residues. Germline V gene lookup returns CDR1 MNHEY and CDR2 SVGAGI. V lost 1 base to trimming and J lost 2 bases, with 21 bases between them. For the CDR3, the DNA is TGTGCCAGCAGTTACTTTCCTATCGGATCCCTTTCTCCCTACGAGCAGTACTTC. Its protein is CASSYFPIGSLSPYEQYF.

The rearrangement links TRBV11-1 to TRBJ2-1, with D unclear. The CDR3 spans 21 residues. CDR1 and CDR2 from the germline V gene are SGHAT and FQDESV (reference sequence). V shed 1 base and J shed 0 bases, with 25 bases lying between them. CDR3 coding DNA: TGTGCCAGCAGCTTAGATTCGAGCATTAGTTGGAGCGCTAGCTCCTACAATGAGCAGTTCTTC. Translated, it gives CASSLDSSISWSASSYNEQFF.

This clonotype appeared a few times. This rearrangement joins TRBV4-3 to TRBJ2-7; 9 bases match TRBD1. V gave up 3 bases and J gave up 1 base; unmatched junction bases: 7. This CDR3 contains 16 residues. The V gene's germline CDR1 is LGHNA and CDR2 YSLEER. The CDR3: CASSQQATGGSYEQYF. CDR3 nucleotides: TGCGCCAGCAGCCAGCAAGCGACAGGGGGTTCCTACGAGCAGTACTTC.

This clonotype was picked up many times. V and J are TRBV12-3 or TRBV12-4 and TRBJ1-5; D uncertain. The CDR3 has 14 amino acids. V was cut by 0 bases and J by 4 bases, with 7 bases left in between. CDR3 sequence (DNA): TGTGCCAGCAGTTTAGCAGGCGGGAATCAGCCCCAGCATTTT. It is translated as CASSLAGGNQPQHF.

This chain links TRBV14 with TRBJ2-1; TRBD1 matches at 9 bases. From germline, CDR1 is SGHDN and CDR2 FVKESK. V was pared by 3 bases and J by 9 bases, with 6 bases of the junction left unmatched. The length of the CDR3 is 14 residues. CDR3 loop: CASSQNTGGTEQFF. The CDR3 DNA reads as TGTGCCAGCAGCCAGAATACAGGGGGCACTGAGCAGTTCTTC. The whole variable domain, filled in from reference TRBV14 and TRBJ2-1, reads EAGVTQFPSHSVIEKGQTVTLRCDPISGHDNLYWYRRVMGKEIKFLLHFVKESKQDESGMPNNRFLAERTGGTYSTLKVQPAELEDSGVYFCASSQNTGGTEQFFGPGTRLTVL.

This clonotype was found a few times. The gene calls are TRBV6-1 and TRBJ2-1; 10 bases agree with TRBD2. Germline trimming cut 7 bases from V and 4 bases from J; bases unmatched to any gene: 7. The CDR3 totals 15 residues. Germline V gene sequence: CDR1 MNHNS, CDR2 SASEGT. The CDR3 coding sequence is TGTGCCAGCAATCCGAGCGGGAGGGGATACAATGAGCAGTTCTTC. It codes for CASNPSGRGYNEQFF.

The J gene is TRBJ2-2, the V gene TRBV20-1; 8 bases are a match to TRBD1. This CDR3 spans 15 amino acids. The J segment lost 6 bases and the V segment lost 3 bases, leaving 9 bases of the junction unmatched. Germline-derived CDR1 and CDR2 are DFQATT and SNEGSKA (reference sequence). The CDR3, as DNA: TGCAGTGCTAGGACAGGGGAGGTTGACGCCGGGGAGCTGTTTTTT. Translating gives CSARTGEVDAGELFF.

The sample holds a few counts of this clonotype. The chain recombines TRBV7-2 with TRBJ2-1; 12 bases align to TRBD2. Losses at the gene ends were 0 bases for V and 5 bases for J; bases not matched to a gene: 5. CDR3 size: 17 residues. CDR1 SGHTA and CDR2 FQGNSA come from the germline V gene. The CDR3 region has the DNA TGTGCCAGCAGCTTAGCGGTACTAGCGGGGGGACACAATGAGCAGTTCTTC. It is translated as CASSLAVLAGGHNEQFF.

The V and J genes are TRBV11-2 and TRBJ2-6; the D is unclear. The germline V gene encodes CDR1 SGHAT and CDR2 FQNNGV. The V end was cut by 4 bases, the J end by 0 bases, with 16 bases between. This CDR3 has 18 amino acids. The CDR3, as DNA: TGTGCCAGCAGCTCTCTCTACGGACGGTTCTCTGGGGCCAACGTCCTGACTTTC. Residues: CASSSLYGRFSGANVLTF.

The chain joins TRBV7-9 to TRBJ2-7, with TRBD1 matching 10 bases. This CDR3 has 16 amino acids. V trimming: 5 bases; J trimming: 6 bases; junction bases outside the gene matches: 13. CDR1 is SEHNR and CDR2 is FQNEAQ in the germline V gene (reference sequence). The CDR3 loop reads CASSGAWDRGFPEQYF. The CDR3, as DNA: TGTGCCAGCAGCGGGGCATGGGACAGGGGTTTCCCCGAGCAGTACTTC. Variable domain in full (rest from reference TRBV7-9 and TRBJ2-7): DTGVSQNPRHKITKRGQNVTFRCDPISEHNRLYWYRQTLGQGPEFLTYFQNEAQLEKSRLLSDRFSAERPKGSFSTLEIQRTEQGDSAMYLCASSGAWDRGFPEQYFGPGTRLTVT.

This chain uses TRBV19 with TRBJ1-5, with D perhaps matching TRBD1 (5 bases). Germline assignment: CDR1 LNHDA and CDR2 SQIVND (reference sequence). The CDR3 contains 13 residues. The V and J ends lost 3 bases and 12 bases respectively, with 15 bases between them. CDR3 sequence: CASSIPPGGRQHF. DNA for the CDR3: TGTGCCAGTAGTATCCCCCCGGGGGGACGCCAGCATTTT.

The CDR3 region is CSARTLGTLYGYTF. The CDR3 DNA reads as TGCAGTGCCCGGACCTTGGGGACCCTCTATGGCTACACCTTC. V usage is TRBV20-1 and J usage is TRBJ1-2; D is perhaps TRBD1 (5 bases). CDR1 and CDR2 from the germline V gene are DFQATT and SNEGSKA (reference sequence). V lost 6 bases and J lost 4, with 18 bases in between. The CDR3 extends over 14 amino acids.

This clonotype has only a few counts. The chain is built from TRBV20-1 and TRBJ1-4; the match to TRBD1 covers 10 bases. The CDR3 is made up of 17 amino acids. Germline-derived CDR1 and CDR2 are DFQATT and SNEGSKA (reference sequence). The V segment lost 6 bases and the J segment 9 bases; nucleotides outside the gene matches: 19. CDR3 coding DNA: TGCAGTGCCGGACACCCGACAGGGGGCGAAGAGGGTAAAAAACTGTTTTTT. Its protein is CSAGHPTGGEEGKKLFF.

The chain employs TRBV11-2 and TRBJ2-1, with 14 bases lining up with TRBD2. CDR3 length equals 19 residues. Trimming removed 3 bases from V and 1 base from J; junction bases left unmatched: 8. From germline, CDR1 is SGHAT and CDR2 FQNNGV. In DNA form, the CDR3 reads TGTGCCAGCAGCTTTTGGACTAGCGGGGGGTCCCATTCCTACAATGAGCAGTTCTTC. Protein product: CASSFWTSGGSHSYNEQFF.